What follows are 2 T cell receptor beta chains derived from one specimen sequenced in a study of cytomegalovirus exposure and HLA in healthy donors. The PCR had 60 Vbeta and 13 Jbeta primers. Generated by immunoSEQ multiplex PCR, the TCRdb table keeps only in-frame clones and is missing some. Recorded here are around 46,000 clones; the top ten clones represent about 1.1%. Sequencing was carried out using PBMCs. The receptors derive from a woman between 40 and 50 years old in good health and CMV-seronegative.

V usage is TRBV4-1 and J usage is TRBJ2-5; 7 bases match TRBD1. CDR3 length: 14 amino acids. The V gene's germline CDR1 is MGHRA and CDR2 YSYEKL. The J segment lost 0 bases and the V segment lost 4 bases, leaving 2 bases of the junction unmatched. The CDR3 DNA follows: TGCGCCAGCAGCCTGACAGGGTACCAAGAGACCCAGTACTTC. It is translated as CASSLTGYQETQYF.

The chain couples TRBV4-1 to TRBJ2-7, with D maybe TRBD2 (5 bases). V lost 0 bases and J 6 bases, leaving 18 bases between the germline ends. CDR1 and CDR2 (germline): MGHRA, YSYEKL. CDR3 length: 16 residues. The CDR3 spells CASSQESVLLASEQYF. Written as DNA, the CDR3 is TGCGCCAGCAGCCAAGAAAGCGTACTTCTAGCTAGCGAGCAGTACTTC.